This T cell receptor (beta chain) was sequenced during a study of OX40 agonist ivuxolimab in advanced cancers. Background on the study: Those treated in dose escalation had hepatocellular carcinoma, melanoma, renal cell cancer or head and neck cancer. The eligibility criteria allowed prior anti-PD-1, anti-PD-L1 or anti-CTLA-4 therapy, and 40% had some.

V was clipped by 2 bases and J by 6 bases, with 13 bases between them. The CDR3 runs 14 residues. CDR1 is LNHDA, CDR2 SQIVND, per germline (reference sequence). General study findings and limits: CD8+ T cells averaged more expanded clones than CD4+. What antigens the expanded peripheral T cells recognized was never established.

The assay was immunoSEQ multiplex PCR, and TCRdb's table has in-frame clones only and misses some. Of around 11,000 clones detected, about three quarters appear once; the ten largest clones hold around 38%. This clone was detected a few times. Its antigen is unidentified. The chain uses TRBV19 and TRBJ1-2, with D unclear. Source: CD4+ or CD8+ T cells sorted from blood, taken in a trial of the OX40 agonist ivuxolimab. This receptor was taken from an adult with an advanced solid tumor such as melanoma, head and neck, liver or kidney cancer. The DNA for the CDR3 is TGTGCCAGTAGTATAAGGCCCGATGATAATGGCTACACCTTC. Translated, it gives CASSIRPDDNGYTF.